This T cell receptor beta chain was recovered during a study of early T cells in non-severe SARS-CoV-2 infection. About the research overall: Bulk RNA taken from unsorted whole blood was sequenced, leaving chains unpaired. The study's findings and limits: Private and CD4 specificities were missed by VDJdb matching, which favored anti-spike CD8 responses.

The CDR3 contains 13 residues. The germline gives CDR1 LGHDT, CDR2 YNNKEL (reference sequence). Trimming pared 2 bases from V and 6 bases from J, leaving 7 bases between. About this clonotype itself: Its specificity is unknown.

Unique molecular identifiers were attached to individual cDNA molecules. Each CDR3 protein gets one entry after TCRdb re-called the 5' RACE reads with MiXCR. Seen here are about 130,000 distinct CDR3 sequences, 14% to 15% observed once, and the top ten hold roughly a fifth. Sequenced: whole blood. The rearrangement uses TRBV3-1 and TRBJ2-2; D perhaps matches TRBD1 (5 bases). The clonotype originates from an adult who was a healthcare worker with PCR-confirmed SARS-CoV-2 infection or an uninfected control (not recorded which). The DNA of the CDR3 is TGTGCCAGCAGCCAACAGGGTCCCGGGGAGCTGTTTTTT. Translating it yields CASSQQGPGELFF.